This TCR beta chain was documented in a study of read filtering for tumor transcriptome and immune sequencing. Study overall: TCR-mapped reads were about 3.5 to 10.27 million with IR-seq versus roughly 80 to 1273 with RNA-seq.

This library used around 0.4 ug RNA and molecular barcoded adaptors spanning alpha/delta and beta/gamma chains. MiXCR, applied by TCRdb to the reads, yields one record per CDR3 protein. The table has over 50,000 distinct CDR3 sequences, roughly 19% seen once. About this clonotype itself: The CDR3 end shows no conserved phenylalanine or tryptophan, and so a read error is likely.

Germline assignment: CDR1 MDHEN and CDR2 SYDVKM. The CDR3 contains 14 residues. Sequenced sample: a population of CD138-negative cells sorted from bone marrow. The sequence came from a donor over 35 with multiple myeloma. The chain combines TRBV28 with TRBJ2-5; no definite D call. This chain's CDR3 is CAGSLTPAARTQYL. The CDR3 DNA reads TGTGCCGGCAGCCTAACCCCGGCCGCCAGGACCCAGTACCTC.